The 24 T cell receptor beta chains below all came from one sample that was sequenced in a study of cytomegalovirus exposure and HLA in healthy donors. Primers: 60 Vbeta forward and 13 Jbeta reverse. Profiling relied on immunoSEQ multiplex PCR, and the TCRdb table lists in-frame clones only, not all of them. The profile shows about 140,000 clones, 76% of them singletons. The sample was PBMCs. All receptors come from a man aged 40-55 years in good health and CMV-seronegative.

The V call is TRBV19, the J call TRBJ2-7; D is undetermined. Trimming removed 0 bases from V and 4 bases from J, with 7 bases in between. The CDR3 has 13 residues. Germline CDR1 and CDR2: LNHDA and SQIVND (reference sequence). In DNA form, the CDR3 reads TGTGCCAGTAGTATAGAGAGGAGTTACGAGCAGTACTTC. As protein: CASSIERSYEQYF.

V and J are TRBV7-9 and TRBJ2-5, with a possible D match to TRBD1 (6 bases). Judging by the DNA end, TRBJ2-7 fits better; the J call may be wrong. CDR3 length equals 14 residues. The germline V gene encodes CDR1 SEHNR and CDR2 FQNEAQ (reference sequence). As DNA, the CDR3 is TGTGCCAGCAGCTTAGGCCAGGGGTTCCACGAGCAGTACTTC. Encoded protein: CASSLGQGFHEQYF.

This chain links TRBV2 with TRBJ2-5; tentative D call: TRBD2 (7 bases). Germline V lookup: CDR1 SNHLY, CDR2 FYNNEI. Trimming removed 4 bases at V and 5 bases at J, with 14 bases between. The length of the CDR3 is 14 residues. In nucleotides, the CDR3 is TGTGCCAGCAGTGCGGAGGGGGGGTGGGAGACCCAGTACTTC. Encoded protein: CASSAEGGWETQYF.

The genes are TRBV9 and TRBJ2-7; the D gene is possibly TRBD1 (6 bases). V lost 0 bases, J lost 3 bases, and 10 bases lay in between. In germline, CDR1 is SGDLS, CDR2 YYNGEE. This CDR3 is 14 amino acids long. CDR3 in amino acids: CASSVGGTHYEQYF. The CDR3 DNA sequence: TGTGCCAGCAGCGTAGGAGGGACACACTACGAGCAGTACTTC.

CDR3 residues: CASSLAGTEQETQYF. The CDR3 DNA follows: TGCGCCAGCAGCTTGGCCGGGACAGAGCAAGAGACCCAGTACTTC. The chain combines TRBV5-1 with TRBJ2-5; TRBD1 matches 7 bases. V trimming: 0 bases; J trimming: 2 bases; junction bases outside the gene matches: 4. The CDR3 spans 15 residues. Germline-derived CDR1 and CDR2 are SGHRS and YFSETQ.

The CDR3 here is CASSLWGSGSPLNTGELFF. As DNA, the CDR3 is TGTGCCAGCAGCTTATGGGGTAGCGGGAGTCCCTTGAACACCGGGGAGCTGTTTTTT. The chain carries TRBV7-9 and TRBJ2-2; 9 nucleotides align to TRBD2. V shed 2 bases, J shed 1 base, and the junction held 11 bases outside the gene matches. The CDR3 length is 19 residues. From germline, CDR1 is SEHNR and CDR2 FQNEAQ (reference sequence).

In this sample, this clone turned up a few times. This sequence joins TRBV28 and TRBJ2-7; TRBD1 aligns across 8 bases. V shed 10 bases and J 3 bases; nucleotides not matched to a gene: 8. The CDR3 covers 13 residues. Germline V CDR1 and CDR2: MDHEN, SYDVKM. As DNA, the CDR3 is TGTGCCACCTTGGACAGGGCGGACTACGAGCAGTACTTC. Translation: CATLDRADYEQYF.

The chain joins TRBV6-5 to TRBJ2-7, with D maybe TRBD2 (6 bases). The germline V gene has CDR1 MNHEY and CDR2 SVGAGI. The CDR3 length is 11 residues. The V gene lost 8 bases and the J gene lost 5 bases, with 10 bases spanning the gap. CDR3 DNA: TGTGCCAGCGGGCGGGGCCACGAGCAGTACTTC. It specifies CASGRGHEQYF.

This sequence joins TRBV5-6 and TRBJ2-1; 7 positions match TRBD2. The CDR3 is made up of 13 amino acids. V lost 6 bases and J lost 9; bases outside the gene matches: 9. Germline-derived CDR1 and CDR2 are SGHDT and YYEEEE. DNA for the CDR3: TGTGCCAGCAATCTGTTGGGGGGGGGTGAGCAGTTCTTC. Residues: CASNLLGGGEQFF.

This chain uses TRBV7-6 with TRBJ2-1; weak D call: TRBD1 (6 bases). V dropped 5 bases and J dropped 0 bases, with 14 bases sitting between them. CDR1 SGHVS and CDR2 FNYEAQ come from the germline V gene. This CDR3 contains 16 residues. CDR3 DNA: TGTGCCAGCAGCCAAACCACAGGGACCTCCTACAATGAGCAGTTCTTC. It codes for CASSQTTGTSYNEQFF.

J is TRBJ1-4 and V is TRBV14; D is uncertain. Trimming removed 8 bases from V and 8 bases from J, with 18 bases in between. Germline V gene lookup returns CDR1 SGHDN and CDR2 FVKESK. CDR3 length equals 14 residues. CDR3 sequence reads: CASGQSTYREKLFF. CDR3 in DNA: TGTGCCAGCGGGCAGTCCACCTATCGGGAAAAACTGTTTTTT. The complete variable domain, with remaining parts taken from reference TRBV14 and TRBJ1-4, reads EAGVTQFPSHSVIEKGQTVTLRCDPISGHDNLYWYRRVMGKEIKFLLHFVKESKQDESGMPNNRFLAERTGGTYSTLKVQPAELEDSGVYFCASGQSTYREKLFFGSGTQLSVL.

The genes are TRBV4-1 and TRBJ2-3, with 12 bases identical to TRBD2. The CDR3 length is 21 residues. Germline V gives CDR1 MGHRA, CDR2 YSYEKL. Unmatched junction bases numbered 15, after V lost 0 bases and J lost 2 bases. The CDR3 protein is CASSQDPGTSGSYRLTDTQYF. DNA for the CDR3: TGCGCCAGCAGCCAAGATCCCGGGACTAGCGGGTCCTATCGCCTCACAGATACGCAGTATTTT.

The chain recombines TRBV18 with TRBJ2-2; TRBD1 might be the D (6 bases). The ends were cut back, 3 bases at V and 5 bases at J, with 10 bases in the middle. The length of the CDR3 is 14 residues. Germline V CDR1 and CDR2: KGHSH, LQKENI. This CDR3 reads CASSPGTQTGELFF. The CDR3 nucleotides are TGTGCCAGCTCACCTGGGACACAGACCGGGGAGCTGTTTTTT.

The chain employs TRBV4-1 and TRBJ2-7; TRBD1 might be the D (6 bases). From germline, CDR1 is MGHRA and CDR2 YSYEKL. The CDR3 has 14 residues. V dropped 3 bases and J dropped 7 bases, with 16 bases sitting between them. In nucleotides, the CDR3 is TGCGCCAGCAGCCATGGACAGACTTTGGCTGAGCAGTACTTC. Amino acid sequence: CASSHGQTLAEQYF.

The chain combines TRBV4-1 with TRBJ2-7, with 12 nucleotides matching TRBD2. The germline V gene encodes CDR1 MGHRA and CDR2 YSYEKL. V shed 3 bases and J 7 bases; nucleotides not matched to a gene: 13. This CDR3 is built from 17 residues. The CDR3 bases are TGCGCCAGCAGCCATCTTAAGACTAGCGGGAGTTTGGGGGAGCAGTACTTC. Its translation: CASSHLKTSGSLGEQYF.

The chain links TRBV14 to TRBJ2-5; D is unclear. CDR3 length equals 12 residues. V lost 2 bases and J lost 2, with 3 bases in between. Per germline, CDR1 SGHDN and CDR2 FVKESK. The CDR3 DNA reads TGTGCCAGCAGCCAACTGCAAGAGACCCAGTACTTC. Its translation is CASSQLQETQYF.

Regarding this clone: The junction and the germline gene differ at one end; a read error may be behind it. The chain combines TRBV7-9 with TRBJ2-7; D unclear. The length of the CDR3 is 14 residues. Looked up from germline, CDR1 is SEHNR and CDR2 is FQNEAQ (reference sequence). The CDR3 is CSSSLSSVVYEQYF. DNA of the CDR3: TGTTCCAGCAGCTTAAGCTCTGTCGTCTACGAGCAGTACTTC.

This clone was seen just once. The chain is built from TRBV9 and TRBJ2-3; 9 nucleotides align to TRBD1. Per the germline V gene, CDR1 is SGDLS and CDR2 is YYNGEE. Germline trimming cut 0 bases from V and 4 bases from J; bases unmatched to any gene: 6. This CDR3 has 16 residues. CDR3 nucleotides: TGTGCCAGCAGCGTAGAAGGACAGGGGCCTGCAGATACGCAGTATTTT. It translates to CASSVEGQGPADTQYF.

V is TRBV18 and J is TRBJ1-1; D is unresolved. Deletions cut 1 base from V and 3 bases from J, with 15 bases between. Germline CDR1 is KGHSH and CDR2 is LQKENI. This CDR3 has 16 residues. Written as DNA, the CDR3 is TGTGCCAGCTCACCACGCTACCAATTGCCCTACACTGAAGCTTTCTTT. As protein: CASSPRYQLPYTEAFF.

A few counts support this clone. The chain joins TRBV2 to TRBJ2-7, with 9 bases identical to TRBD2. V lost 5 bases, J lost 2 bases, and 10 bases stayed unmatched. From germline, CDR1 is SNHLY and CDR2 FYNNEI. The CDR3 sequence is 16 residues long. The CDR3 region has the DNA TGTGCCAGCAGTTCCCCTCCTAGCGGGGCGACCTACGAGCAGTACTTC. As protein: CASSSPPSGATYEQYF.

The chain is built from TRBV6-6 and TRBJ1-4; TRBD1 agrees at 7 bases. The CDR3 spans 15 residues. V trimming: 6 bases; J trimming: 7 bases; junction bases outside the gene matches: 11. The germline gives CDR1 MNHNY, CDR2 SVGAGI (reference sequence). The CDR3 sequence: CASSWGPGGFEKLFF. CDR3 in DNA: TGTGCCAGCAGCTGGGGGCCAGGGGGTTTTGAAAAACTGTTTTTT.

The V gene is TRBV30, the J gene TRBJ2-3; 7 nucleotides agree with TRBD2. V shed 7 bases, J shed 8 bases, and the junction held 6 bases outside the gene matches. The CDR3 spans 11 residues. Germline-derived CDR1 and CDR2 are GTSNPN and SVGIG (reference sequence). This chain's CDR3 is CASAWGGTQYF. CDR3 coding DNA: TGTGCCTCTGCATGGGGGGGTACGCAGTATTTT.

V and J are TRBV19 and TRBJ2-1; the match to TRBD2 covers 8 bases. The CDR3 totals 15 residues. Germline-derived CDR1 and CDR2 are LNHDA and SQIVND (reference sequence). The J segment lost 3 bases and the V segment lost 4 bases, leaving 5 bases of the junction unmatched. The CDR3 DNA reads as TGTGCCAGTAGTACCGGGGGGGGCCTCTACAATGAGCAGTTCTTC. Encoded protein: CASSTGGGLYNEQFF.

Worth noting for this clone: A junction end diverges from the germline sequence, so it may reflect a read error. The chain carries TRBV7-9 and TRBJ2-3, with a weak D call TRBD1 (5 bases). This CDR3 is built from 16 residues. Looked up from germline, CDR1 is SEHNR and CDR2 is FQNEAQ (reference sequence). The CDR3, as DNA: TGTTCCAGCAGCCCCCACAGGAGCGTGAGCACAGATACGCAGTATTTT. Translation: CSSSPHRSVSTDTQYF.